This is a list of T cell receptor beta chains from one sample in a study of T cell repertoires in cytomegalovirus infection. No antigen is known for these receptors. TCRdb reanalysed the reads using MiXCR and keeps one entry per CDR3 protein. Among around 140,000 distinct CDR3 sequences listed, around 30% were seen once. The sequences come from CD8+ T cells from cultured PBMCs, collected from culture after CMV antigen stimulation. The source is a human donor in good health (CMV status not recorded). Some clones in this sample may be carry-over from other donors' samples. Each CDR3 is given with its conserved first and last residue. A D gene is named only where the DNA matches it firmly. Rows give clone size only sometimes, using once, few, many, or a class for an expanded clone.

D gene	clone size	V gene	J gene	CDR3 protein	CDR3 DNA
NA	NA	TRBV2	TRBJ1-1	CASSEQGWETEAFF	TGTGCCAGCAGTGAGCAGGGGTGGGAAACTGAAGCTTTCTTT
TRBD2	many	TRBV11-2	TRBJ2-1	CASSPGLAGEQFF	TGTGCCAGCAGCCCCGGACTAGCCGGGGAGCAGTTCTTC
NA	once	TRBV12-3/TRBV12-4	TRBJ2-7	CASSFRQGPTYEQYF	TGTGCCAGCAGTTTTCGCCAGGGGCCCACCTACGAGCAGTACTTC
NA	few	TRBV14	TRBJ2-7	CASSPRGAVSYEQYF	TGTGCCAGCAGCCCCCGGGGGGCGGTATCCTACGAGCAGTACTTC
TRBD1	NA	TRBV7-2	TRBJ2-2	CASSPGDRAHGELFF	TGTGCCAGCAGCCCGGGGGACAGGGCTCACGGGGAGCTGTTTTTT
NA	few	TRBV27	TRBJ2-3	CASSFPGEGTDTQYF	TGTGCCAGCAGTTTCCCGGGGGAAGGGACAGATACGCAGTATTTT
NA	many	TRBV28	TRBJ2-7	CASSFTGSNEQYF	TGTGCCAGCAGTTTTACAGGGAGCAACGAGCAGTACTTC
NA	NA	TRBV2	TRBJ2-7	CASRTYQGSYEQYF	TGTGCCAGCAGGACTTACCAGGGTTCCTACGAGCAGTACTTC
TRBD2	NA	TRBV11-2	TRBJ2-1	CASSLERGGLNEQFF	TGTGCCAGCAGCTTAGAGCGGGGGGGCCTCAATGAGCAGTTCTTC
TRBD1	NA	TRBV7-6	TRBJ2-7	CASSTIGEDRGPYEQYF	TGTGCCAGCAGTACCATTGGGGAGGACAGGGGGCCATACGAGCAGTACTTC
TRBD1	once	TRBV12-3/TRBV12-4	TRBJ2-7	CASSNQDRTYEQYF	TGTGCCAGCAGTAACCAGGACAGGACCTACGAGCAGTACTTC
NA	NA	TRBV12-3/TRBV12-4	TRBJ1-1	CASSLVWGTNTEAFF	TGTGCCAGCAGTTTAGTCTGGGGTACGAACACTGAAGCTTTCTTT
NA	many	TRBV29-1	TRBJ2-1	CSVELGMGEQFF	TGCAGCGTTGAACTAGGGATGGGCGAGCAGTTCTTC
TRBD2	NA	TRBV20-1	TRBJ2-1	CSARTSGGVYNEQFF	TGCAGTGCTAGAACTAGCGGGGGCGTTTACAATGAGCAGTTCTTC
NA	NA	TRBV6-6	TRBJ1-5	CASSYSGDLGVDQPQHF	TGTGCCAGCAGTTACTCCGGGGATTTAGGCGTGGATCAGCCCCAGCATTTT
NA	few	TRBV4-2	TRBJ2-3	CASSLAGSLDTQYF	TGTGCCAGCAGCCTCGCGGGGTCCTTAGATACGCAGTATTTT
NA	NA	TRBV20-1	TRBJ2-7	CSARSPEQAYEQYF	TGCAGTGCTAGATCACCGGAACAAGCCTACGAGCAGTACTTC
TRBD1	NA	TRBV29-1	TRBJ2-5	CSVEAGGFQETQYF	TGCAGCGTTGAGGCAGGGGGTTTCCAAGAGACCCAGTACTTC
NA	NA	TRBV20-1	TRBJ2-7	CSARDSHEQYF	TGCAGTGCTAGAGATAGCCACGAGCAGTACTTC
NA	many	TRBV6-5	TRBJ2-3	CASSPPGRLTQYF	TGTGCCAGCAGTCCCCCTGGGAGGCTTACGCAGTATTTT
TRBD2	NA	TRBV2	TRBJ2-7	CASSMTSGGAYEQYF	TGTGCCAGCAGTATGACTAGCGGGGGAGCCTACGAGCAGTACTTC
NA	medium-sized	TRBV7-6	TRBJ1-1	CASSLARPGHTEAFF	TGTGCCAGCAGCTTAGCTAGGCCAGGGCACACTGAAGCTTTCTTT
TRBD1	few	TRBV5-6	TRBJ1-1	CASSFGTGVTEAFF	TGTGCCAGCAGCTTCGGGACAGGGGTCACTGAAGCTTTCTTT
NA	NA	TRBV29-1	TRBJ1-5	CSAPRTSNQPQHF	TGCAGCGCACCCCGGACAAGCAATCAGCCCCAGCATTTT
NA	once	TRBV7-9	TRBJ2-5	CASSLVGDTQETQYF	TGTGCCAGCAGCTTAGTCGGGGACACCCAAGAGACCCAGTACTTC
TRBD1	NA	TRBV6-5	TRBJ1-3	CASSYRQGGNTIYF	TGTGCCAGCAGTTATAGACAGGGTGGAAACACCATATATTTT
NA	few	TRBV5-1	TRBJ1-1	CASSPDSAQNTEAFF	TGCGCCAGCAGCCCGGACAGTGCTCAGAACACTGAAGCTTTCTTT
NA	many	TRBV24-1	TRBJ1-1	CATSGDLNTEAFF	TGTGCCACCAGTGGGGACCTGAACACTGAAGCTTTCTTT
NA	NA	TRBV6-8	TRBJ2-7	CASSLGLGRPYEQYF	TGTGCCAGCAGTCTGGGGCTGGGACGACCCTACGAGCAGTACTTC
NA	few	TRBV5-4	TRBJ2-6	CASSPDGGTGANVLTF	TGTGCCAGCAGCCCAGATGGGGGGACTGGGGCCAACGTCCTGACTTTC
NA	NA	TRBV12-3/TRBV12-4	TRBJ2-2	CASSKSTGTNTGELFF	TGTGCCAGCAGTAAATCGACAGGAACGAACACCGGGGAGCTGTTTTTT
NA	many	TRBV4-1	TRBJ1-2	CASSQDFYGDYGYTF	TGCGCCAGCAGCCAAGATTTTTACGGGGACTATGGCTACACCTTC
TRBD1	NA	TRBV12-3/TRBV12-4	TRBJ2-1	CASSSPGTGRANEQFF	TGTGCCAGCAGTTCCCCCGGGACAGGGAGGGCGAATGAGCAGTTCTTC
NA	few	TRBV7-9	TRBJ2-7	CASSNVRTAPYEQYF	TGTGCCAGCAGCAACGTTAGGACAGCTCCCTACGAGCAGTACTTC
NA	NA	TRBV29-1	TRBJ1-1	CSVGAGVLTEAFF	TGCAGCGTTGGAGCGGGGGTTTTGACTGAAGCTTTCTTT
NA	NA	TRBV7-2	TRBJ1-2	CASWSGGFGYGYTF	TGTGCCAGCTGGTCGGGGGGCTTCGGGTATGGCTACACCTTC
TRBD2	NA	TRBV7-9	TRBJ2-1	CASSARLSGGALDEQFF	TGTGCCAGCAGCGCTCGACTGAGCGGGGGGGCCCTGGATGAGCAGTTCTTC
NA	few	TRBV11-3	TRBJ1-2	CASSLERDGTNYGYTF	TGTGCCAGCAGCTTAGAGCGGGACGGGACTAACTATGGCTACACCTTC
NA	few	TRBV12-3/TRBV12-4	TRBJ2-5	CASRQPLGRDVQETQYF	TGTGCCAGCAGACAACCCTTGGGGCGGGATGTCCAAGAGACCCAGTACTTC
TRBD1	few	TRBV12-3/TRBV12-4	TRBJ2-3	CASSVAGTGDTDTQYF	TGTGCCAGCAGTGTAGCCGGGACAGGAGACACAGATACGCAGTATTTT
TRBD1	few	TRBV7-9	TRBJ2-7	CASSHRDRDSYEQYF	TGTGCCAGCAGCCACCGGGACAGGGATTCCTACGAGCAGTACTTC
NA	many	TRBV20-1	TRBJ1-2	CSARALGGNYGYTF	TGCAGTGCTAGAGCCCTCGGAGGGAACTATGGCTACACCTTC
TRBD1	many	TRBV12-3/TRBV12-4	TRBJ2-7	CASSLYDRGGGEQYF	TGTGCCAGCAGTTTATATGACAGGGGGGGTGGAGAGCAGTACTTC
NA	many	TRBV19	TRBJ1-1	CASSRDLREMNTEAFF	TGTGCCAGTAGTAGGGACCTCAGGGAAATGAACACTGAAGCTTTCTTT
TRBD1	NA	TRBV7-6	TRBJ2-5	CASSYLGQGETQYF	TGTGCCAGCAGCTACCTCGGACAGGGAGAGACCCAGTACTTC
NA	NA	TRBV6-2/TRBV6-3	TRBJ2-7	CASSYGSRNEQYF	TGTGCCAGCAGTTACGGGTCGAGGAACGAGCAGTACTTC
NA	few	TRBV28	TRBJ2-7	CASSLGWEGQYF	TGTGCCAGCAGTTTGGGTTGGGAAGGGCAGTACTTC
TRBD2	NA	TRBV27	TRBJ2-3	CASSRGLAGITDTQYF	TGTGCCAGCAGCCGCGGACTAGCGGGGATCACAGATACGCAGTATTTT
TRBD1	few	TRBV11-3	TRBJ2-7	CASSSDGTGDEQYF	TGTGCCAGCAGCTCAGATGGGACAGGGGACGAGCAGTACTTC
NA	few	TRBV2	TRBJ1-1	CAIARATEAFF	TGTGCCATTGCCCGGGCGACTGAAGCTTTCTTT
TRBD1	NA	TRBV7-8	TRBJ2-7	CASSSGTGGEQYF	TGTGCCAGCAGCTCCGGGACAGGGGGCGAGCAGTACTTC
NA	few	TRBV19	TRBJ1-2	CASSAGPEGYTF	TGTGCCAGTTCGGCAGGACCGGAGGGCTACACCTTC
NA	few	TRBV7-3	TRBJ1-4	CASSLRGGGNEKLFF	TGTGCCAGCAGCTTAAGGGGTGGTGGTAATGAAAAACTGTTTTTT
NA	NA	TRBV30	TRBJ1-1	CAWSVSKGPEAFF	TGTGCCTGGAGTGTAAGCAAGGGCCCTGAAGCTTTCTTT
TRBD2	few	TRBV2	TRBJ2-6	CASSEARTSGGPSSGANVLTF	TGTGCCAGCAGTGAAGCTAGGACTAGCGGGGGGCCGAGCTCTGGGGCCAACGTCCTGACTTTC
NA	NA	TRBV4-1	TRBJ1-1	CASSQDLDTEAFF	TGCGCCAGCAGCCAAGATCTGGACACTGAAGCTTTCTTT
NA	few	TRBV7-9	TRBJ2-2	CASSLVGGQNTGELFF	TGTGCCAGCAGCTTAGTGGGCGGACAGAACACCGGGGAGCTGTTTTTT